Shown below are 2 T cell receptor beta chains from a single sample sequenced in a study of monozygotic twins with inflammatory bowel disease. TCRdb reprocessed the 5' RACE reads and reports one entry per CDR3 protein, with no DNA. This table holds approximately 400,000 distinct CDR3 sequences. Material for sequencing was blood. Receptors were obtained from a human donor with ulcerative colitis or Crohn's disease, or a healthy co-twin of an affected twin (not recorded which).

This chain connects TRBV13 to TRBJ2-5; as DNA is missing, the TRBD2 call by TCRdb cannot be tested. The CDR3 runs 13 residues. Germline loops: CDR1 PRHDT, CDR2 FYEKMQ (reference sequence). The CDR3 sequence is CASSSTSRGSQYF.

The chain employs TRBV28 and TRBJ2-1; the D gene TCRdb calls, TRBD1, cannot be checked with no DNA. Germline V gives CDR1 MDHEN, CDR2 SYDVKM. CDR3 length: 13 residues. The CDR3 region is CASSFPDKGKQFF.